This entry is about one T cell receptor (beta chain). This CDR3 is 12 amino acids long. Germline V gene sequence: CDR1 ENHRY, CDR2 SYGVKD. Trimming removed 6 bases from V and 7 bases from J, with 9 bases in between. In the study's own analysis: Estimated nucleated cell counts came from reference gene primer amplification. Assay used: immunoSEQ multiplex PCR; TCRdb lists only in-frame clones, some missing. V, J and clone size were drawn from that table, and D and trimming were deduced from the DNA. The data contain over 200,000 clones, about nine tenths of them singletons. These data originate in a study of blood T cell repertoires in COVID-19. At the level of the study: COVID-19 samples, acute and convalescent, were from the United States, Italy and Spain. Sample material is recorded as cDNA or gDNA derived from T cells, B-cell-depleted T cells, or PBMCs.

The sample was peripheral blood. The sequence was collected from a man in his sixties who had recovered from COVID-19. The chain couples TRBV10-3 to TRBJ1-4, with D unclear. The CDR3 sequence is CAISPRGEKLFF. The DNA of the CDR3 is TGTGCCATCAGCCCCCGCGGTGAAAAACTGTTTTTT.